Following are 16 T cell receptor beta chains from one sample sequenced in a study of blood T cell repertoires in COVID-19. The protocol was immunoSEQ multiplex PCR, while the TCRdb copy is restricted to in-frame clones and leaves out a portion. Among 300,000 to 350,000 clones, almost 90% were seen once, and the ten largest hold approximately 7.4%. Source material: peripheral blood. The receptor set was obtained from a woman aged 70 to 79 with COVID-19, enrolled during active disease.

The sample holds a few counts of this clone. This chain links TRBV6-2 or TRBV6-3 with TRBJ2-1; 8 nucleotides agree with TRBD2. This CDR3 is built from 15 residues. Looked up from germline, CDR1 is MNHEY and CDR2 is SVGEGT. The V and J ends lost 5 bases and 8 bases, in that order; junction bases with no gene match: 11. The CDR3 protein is CASSDPTGLADEQFF. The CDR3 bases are TGTGCCAGCAGTGACCCCACCGGACTAGCAGATGAGCAGTTCTTC.

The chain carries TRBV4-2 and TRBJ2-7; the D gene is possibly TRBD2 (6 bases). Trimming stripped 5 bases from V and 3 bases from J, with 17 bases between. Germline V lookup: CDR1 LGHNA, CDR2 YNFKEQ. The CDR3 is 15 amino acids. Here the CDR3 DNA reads TGTGCCAGCAGCTCGGGGGTAAGTAGCCGCTACGAGCAGTACTTC. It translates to CASSSGVSSRYEQYF.

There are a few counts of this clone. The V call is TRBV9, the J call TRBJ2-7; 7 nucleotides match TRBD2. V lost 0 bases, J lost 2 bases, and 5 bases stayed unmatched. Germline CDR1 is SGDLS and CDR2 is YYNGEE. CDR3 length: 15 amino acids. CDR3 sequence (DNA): TGTGCCAGCAGCGTAGCGGGGGGTAGGACCTACGAGCAGTACTTC. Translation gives CASSVAGGRTYEQYF.

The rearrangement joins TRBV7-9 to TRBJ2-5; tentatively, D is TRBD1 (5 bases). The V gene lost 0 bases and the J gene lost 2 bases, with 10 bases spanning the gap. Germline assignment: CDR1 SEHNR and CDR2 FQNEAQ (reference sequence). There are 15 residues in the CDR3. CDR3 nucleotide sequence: TGTGCCAGCAGCTTAGCGGCAGGGATTCAAGAGACCCAGTACTTC. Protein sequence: CASSLAAGIQETQYF.

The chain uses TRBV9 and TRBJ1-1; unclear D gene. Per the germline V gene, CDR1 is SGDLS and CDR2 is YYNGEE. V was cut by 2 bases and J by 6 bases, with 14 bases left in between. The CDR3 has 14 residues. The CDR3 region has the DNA TGTGCCAGCAGCGTGGGCGGGGTCCCGGCTGAAGCTTTCTTT. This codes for CASSVGGVPAEAFF.

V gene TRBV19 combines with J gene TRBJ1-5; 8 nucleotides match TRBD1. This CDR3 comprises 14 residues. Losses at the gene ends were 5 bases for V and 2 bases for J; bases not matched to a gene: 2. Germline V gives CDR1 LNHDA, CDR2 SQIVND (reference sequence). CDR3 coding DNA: TGTGCCAGTAGTTTGACAGGGGGCAATCAGCCCCAGCATTTT. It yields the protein CASSLTGGNQPQHF.

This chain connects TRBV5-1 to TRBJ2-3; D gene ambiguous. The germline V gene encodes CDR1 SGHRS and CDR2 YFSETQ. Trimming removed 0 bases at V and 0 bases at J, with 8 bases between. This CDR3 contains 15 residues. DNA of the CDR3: TGCGCCAGCAGCTTGGAGGTGCGGAGCACAGATACGCAGTATTTT. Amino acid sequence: CASSLEVRSTDTQYF. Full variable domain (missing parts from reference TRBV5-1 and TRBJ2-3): KAGVTQTPRYLIKTRGQQVTLSCSPISGHRSVSWYQQTPGQGLQFLFEYFSETQRNKGNFPGRFSGRQFSNSRSEMNVSTLELGDSALYLCASSLEVRSTDTQYFGPGTRLTVL.

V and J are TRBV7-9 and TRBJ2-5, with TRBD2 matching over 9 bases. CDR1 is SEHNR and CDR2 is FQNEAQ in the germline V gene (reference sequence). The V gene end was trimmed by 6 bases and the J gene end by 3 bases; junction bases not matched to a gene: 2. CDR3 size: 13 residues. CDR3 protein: CASRRGGEETQYF. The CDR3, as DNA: TGTGCCAGCAGGCGCGGGGGGGAAGAGACCCAGTACTTC.

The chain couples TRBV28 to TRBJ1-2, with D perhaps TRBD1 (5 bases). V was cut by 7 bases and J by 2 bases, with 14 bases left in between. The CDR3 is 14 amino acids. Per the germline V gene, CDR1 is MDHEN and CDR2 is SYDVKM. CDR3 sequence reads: CASTWGVPNYGYTF. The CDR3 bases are TGTGCCAGCACGTGGGGGGTCCCGAACTATGGCTACACCTTC.

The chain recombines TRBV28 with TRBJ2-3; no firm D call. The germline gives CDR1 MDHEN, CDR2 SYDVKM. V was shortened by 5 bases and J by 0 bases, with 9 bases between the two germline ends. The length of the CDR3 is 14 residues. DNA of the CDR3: TGTGCCAGCAGTGTCCTGAGGAGCACAGATACGCAGTATTTT. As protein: CASSVLRSTDTQYF.

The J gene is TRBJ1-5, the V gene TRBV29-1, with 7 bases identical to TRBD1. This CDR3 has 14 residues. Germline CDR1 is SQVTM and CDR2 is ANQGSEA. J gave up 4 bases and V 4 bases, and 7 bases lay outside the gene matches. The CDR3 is CSVATGLGNQPQHF. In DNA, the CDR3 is TGCAGCGTTGCGACAGGGTTAGGAAATCAGCCCCAGCATTTT.

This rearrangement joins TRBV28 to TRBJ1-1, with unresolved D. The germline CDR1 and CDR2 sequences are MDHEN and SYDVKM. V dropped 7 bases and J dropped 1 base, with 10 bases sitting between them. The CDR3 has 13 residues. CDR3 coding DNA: TGTGCCAGCACCCCTCACAGGAACACTGAAGCTTTCTTT. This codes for CASTPHRNTEAFF.

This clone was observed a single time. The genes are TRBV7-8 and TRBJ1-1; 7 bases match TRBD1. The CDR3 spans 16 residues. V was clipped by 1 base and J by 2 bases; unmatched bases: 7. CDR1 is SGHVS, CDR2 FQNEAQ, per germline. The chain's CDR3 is CASSLEARGVNTEAFF. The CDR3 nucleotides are TGTGCCAGCAGCTTAGAGGCCAGGGGGGTTAACACTGAAGCTTTCTTT.

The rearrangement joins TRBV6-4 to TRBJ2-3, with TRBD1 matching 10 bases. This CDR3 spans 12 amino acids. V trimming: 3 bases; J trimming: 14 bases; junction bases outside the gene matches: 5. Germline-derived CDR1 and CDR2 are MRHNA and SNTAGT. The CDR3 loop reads CASSDSGQGRYF. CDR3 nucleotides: TGTGCCAGCAGTGATTCGGGACAGGGGAGGTATTTT.

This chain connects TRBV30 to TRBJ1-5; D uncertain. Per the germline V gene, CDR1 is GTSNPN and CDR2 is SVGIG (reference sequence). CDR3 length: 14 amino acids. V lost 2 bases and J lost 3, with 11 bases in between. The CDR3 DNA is TGTGCCTGGAGTAAGGTAGCGCTCAATCAGCCCCAGCATTTT. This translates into CAWSKVALNQPQHF.

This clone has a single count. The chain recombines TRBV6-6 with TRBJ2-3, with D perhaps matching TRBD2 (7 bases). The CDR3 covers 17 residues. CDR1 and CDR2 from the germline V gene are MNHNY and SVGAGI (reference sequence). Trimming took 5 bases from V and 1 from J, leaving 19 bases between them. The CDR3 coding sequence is TGTGCCAGCAGTCCCCAGGGGACCAGCGGGGGCACAGATACGCAGTATTTT. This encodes CASSPQGTSGGTDTQYF.